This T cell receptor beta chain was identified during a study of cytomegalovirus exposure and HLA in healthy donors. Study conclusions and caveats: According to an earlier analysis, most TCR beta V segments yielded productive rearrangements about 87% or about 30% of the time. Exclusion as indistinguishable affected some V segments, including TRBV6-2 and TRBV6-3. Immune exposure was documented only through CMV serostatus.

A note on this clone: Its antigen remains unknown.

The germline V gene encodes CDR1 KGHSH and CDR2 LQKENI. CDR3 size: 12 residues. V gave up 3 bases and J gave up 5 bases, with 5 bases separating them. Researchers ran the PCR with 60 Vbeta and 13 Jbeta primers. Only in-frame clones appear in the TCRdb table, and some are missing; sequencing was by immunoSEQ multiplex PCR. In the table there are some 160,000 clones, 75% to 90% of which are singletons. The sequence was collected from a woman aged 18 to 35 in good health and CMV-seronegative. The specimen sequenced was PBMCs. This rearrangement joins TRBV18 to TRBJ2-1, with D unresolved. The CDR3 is CASSPSDNEQFF. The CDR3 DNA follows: TGTGCCAGCTCACCCTCGGACAATGAGCAGTTCTTC. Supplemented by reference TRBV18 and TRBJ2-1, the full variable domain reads NAGVMQNPRHLVRRRGQEARLRCSPMKGHSHVYWYRQLPEEGLKFMVYLQKENIIDESGMPKERFSAEFPKEGPSILRIQQVVRGDSAAYFCASSPSDNEQFFGPGTRLTVL.